The entry that follows covers one TCR beta chain sequence. Profiled with immunoSEQ multiplex PCR; TCRdb holds only in-frame clones, not every one. This sample has approximately 230,000 clones, with around nine tenths found just once. The data belong to a study of blood T cell repertoires in COVID-19. Study in general: The origin of the acute and convalescent COVID-19 samples was the United States, Italy and Spain. T cells, B-cell-depleted T cells, or PBMCs provided the cDNA or gDNA that served as material.

V shed 3 bases and J shed 4 bases, with 12 bases lying between them. Germline CDR1 is LNHDA and CDR2 is SQIVND (reference sequence). The CDR3 consists of 15 residues. This sequence originates from a man between 18 and 35 years old with active or convalescent COVID-19. The sequencing input was peripheral blood. The chain has TRBV19 and TRBJ2-2, with D maybe TRBD2 (5 bases). The CDR3 spells CASSMATTSTGELFF. CDR3 nucleotide sequence: TGTGCCAGTAGTATGGCGACTACTAGCACCGGGGAGCTGTTTTTT. Drawing the rest from reference TRBV19 and TRBJ2-2, the complete variable domain is DGGITQSPKYLFRKEGQNVTLSCEQNLNHDAMYWYRQDPGQGLRLIYYSQIVNDFQKGDIAEGYSVSREKKESFPLTVTSAQKNPTAFYLCASSMATTSTGELFFGEGSRLTVL.